This T cell receptor beta chain was sequenced for a study of shared clonotypes between healthy human individuals (dated by TCRdb to about 2020). Regarding the complete study: The cohort included three men and two women between 18 and 49 years of age. For each donor, CD4 naive and CD4 memory were each run on three plates, CD8 naive on two plates, and CD8 memory on one plate. To estimate repertoire size and how much clonotypes are shared between individuals, the study performed deep sequencing of blood TCR repertoires from a few healthy adults. To increase sequencing depth and limit assay-specific biases, different laboratories used diverse techniques to prepare libraries and sequence TCR repertoires. Leukapheresis yielded between about 0.85 and 10 billion PBMCs per donor.

Study-wide findings and limitations: When several donors were compared, the shared fraction of clonotypes was 5% to 6.5% for naive CD4, 3.5% to 4% for naive CD8, about 2.4% for memory CD4, and under 0.5% for memory CD8. Sampling was limited to blood, and TCR repertoires in tissue likely differ from TCR repertoires in blood. The small number of donors limited the genetic and exposure-history diversity represented. Compared with non-shared clonotypes, clonotypes shared by all four sorted-subset donors had higher generation probabilities. Pairwise subsampling indicated that sequencing depth was expected to affect the degree of clonotype sharing among donors. Naive subsets generally had larger estimated clonotype richness than memory subsets did. Even with the large sequencing depth, rarefaction of the sorted-subset datasets indicated that sequencing was incomplete.

Using the deep immunoSEQ assay, TCR CDR3 regions were amplified from genomic DNA by multiplex PCR. Extracted genomic DNA from each cell subset was distributed evenly across all wells of several immunoSEQ 96-well plates, and each plate was treated as a replicate. For sorted subsets, each replicate PCR was loaded with 150 to 250 ng genomic DNA, equivalent to 25,000 to 35,000 T cell genomes. Purified libraries were quantified with a Qubit 3.0 fluorometer, sized on a Bioanalyzer 2100, and re-quantified with the KAPA Library Quantification kit. Every immunoSEQ 96-well plate was sequenced on a dedicated single-read 150-cycle Illumina NextSeq 550 flow cell. The original methods were these. Because the immunoSEQ output included only junctional sequences and no quality scores, the filtering could not be the same as the filtering used for full-length reads. Sequences were annotated with PyIR, a Python wrapper for IgBLAST v1.9, and V/J genes and CDR3 were assigned using IMGT germline references. Reads were filtered out if the reads had weak V/J assignments (E-value above 1e-6), no CDR3, stop codons, out-of-frame junctions, or ambiguous translated residues. V3J clonotypes were defined as sequences sharing the same inferred V gene, J gene, and CDR3 amino acid sequence. The percentage overlap between two repertoires was calculated by dividing the number of shared unique clonotypes by the size of the smaller repertoire. Three approaches were used to assess repertoire richness: RTK rarefaction, the Chao1 estimator, and Recon v2.1 estimates of unobserved clonotypes. Generation probabilities for all TCRbeta clonotypes obtained by the gDNA method from several donors were computed using OLGA. Sourced from immuneACCESS, this table was stored by TCRdb with only in-frame sequences that have V and J called. A share of the clones is absent; for the studies checked, an unresolved V gene accounts for under half, and the remainder has no known explanation. The V and J calls and clone size come from that table; D and trimming were worked out from the DNA. Counted in this sample were about 2 million clones; about 95% of them appeared once. 1.2% of the sample rests with the top ten.

CD8 naive samples were obtained by positive selection for CCR7 among CD45RO-negative cells, yielding a CD45RA+CCR7+ population from which TemRA cells were excluded. Donors were healthy HIV-negative adults with no recently reported acute infections or vaccinations. All donors were Caucasian adults living in Nashville, Tennessee, USA. Blood was collected by leukapheresis, and PBMCs were isolated by Ficoll-Histopaque density gradient centrifugation and then cryopreserved in liquid nitrogen vapor phase. Analytical flow cytometry was used to check the purity and quantity of each magnetically sorted T cell population. Genomic DNA was isolated from every sorted fraction and measured by UV absorbance on a Nanodrop 2000c. The CDR3 starts with the cysteine, ends with the phenylalanine, and has 16 residues. Kept here is only the CDR3 DNA, which spans 48 bases and is read in frame from base 1. V loses 0 bases, J loses 4 bases, and the germline ends lie 15 bases apart. CDR1 is given as SGHNT and CDR2 as YYREEE, both from the germline V gene (reference sequence).

As to this clone: Its antigen is unknown. It has no much larger one-base neighbor in the sample; base qualities were not kept.

This TCR derives from a young man in good health. The sequenced sample consisted of naive CD8+ T cells sorted from blood. This specimen's cell subset or site label, interpreted: CD45RA+CCR7+. This chain is built from TRBV5-4 and TRBJ2-3, with an unclear D gene assignment. The nucleotide sequence reads as follows: TGTGCCAGCAGCTTGGCTGATACGGGTCTGGCAGATACGCAGTATTTT. Translated, this gives CASSLADTGLADTQYF.